The 8 T cell receptor beta chains given below trace back to one sample, sequenced in a study of T cells in localized non-small cell lung cancer. Assay: immunoSEQ multiplex PCR; the TCRdb copy retains only in-frame clones and omits some. In the table there are tens of thousands of clones, approximately 87% of which are singletons. The material sequenced was peripheral blood, taken before any cancer treatment. These TCRs come from a woman aged 40 to 75 with stage I lung adenocarcinoma.

CDR3 sequence reads: CASSPGTGEYEQYF. The CDR3 DNA reads as TGCGCCAGCAGCCCCGGGACAGGGGAGTACGAGCAGTACTTC. The chain has TRBV4-3 and TRBJ2-7; 10 bases map to TRBD1. CDR3 length equals 14 residues. Germline values: CDR1 LGHNA, CDR2 YSLEER. J lost 4 bases, V lost 4 bases, and 4 bases had no gene match.

The V call is TRBV7-3, the J call TRBJ1-1; the D is unclear. Germline CDR1 is SGHTA and CDR2 is FQGTGA. The CDR3 is made up of 14 amino acids. V lost 5 bases and J lost 1, with 11 bases in between. This chain's CDR3 is CASSPGLPNTEAFF. The CDR3 region has the DNA TGTGCCAGCAGCCCTGGGTTGCCGAACACTGAAGCTTTCTTT.

The V and J genes are TRBV21-1 and TRBJ2-7; no check of the table's D call, TRBD2, against the DNA was made. TRBV21-1 is assigned pseudogene status. CDR3 length: 21 residues. CDR3: CASSCPNARYGTSGSSYEQYF. The CDR3 coding sequence is TGTGCCAGCAGCTGCCCTAATGCCAGGTATGGGACTAGCGGTTCATCCTACGAGCAGTACTTC.

This clone has a handful of counts. V and J are TRBV11-1 and TRBJ2-7; 10 bases match TRBD1. Germline-derived CDR1 and CDR2 are SGHAT and FQDESV (reference sequence). The length of the CDR3 is 14 residues. Trimming at V came to 5 bases and at J to 4 bases, leaving 5 bases not matched to a gene. Here the CDR3 reads CASSIRTGGYEQYF. The CDR3, as DNA: TGTGCCAGCAGCATCCGGACAGGGGGTTACGAGCAGTACTTC.

The chain employs TRBV28 and TRBJ2-7; D gene ambiguous. CDR3 length: 15 residues. Germline values: CDR1 MDHEN, CDR2 SYDVKM. Trimming removed 4 bases from V and 2 bases from J, with 15 bases in between. The CDR3 nucleotides are TGTGCCAGCAGTTCCTCAAGCTCGTCAGCCTACGAGCAGTACTTC. Its translation is CASSSSSSSAYEQYF.

This chain connects TRBV28 to TRBJ2-5, with a tentative D call TRBD1 (6 bases). The CDR3 is 15 residues long. Trimming took 3 bases from V and 4 from J, leaving 15 bases between them. CDR1 and CDR2 from the germline V gene are MDHEN and SYDVKM. CDR3 loop: CASSFSGVSRETQYF. The DNA of the CDR3 is TGTGCCAGCAGTTTTTCAGGGGTGTCACGAGAGACCCAGTACTTC.

This rearrangement joins TRBV13 to TRBJ1-1; D may be TRBD1 (5 bases). The CDR3 is 15 residues long. Germline CDR1 is PRHDT and CDR2 is FYEKMQ (reference sequence). The V and J ends lost 5 bases and 5 bases respectively, with 18 bases between them. The CDR3 reads CASSPGYLGGTEAFF. For the CDR3, the DNA is TGTGCCAGCAGCCCCGGGTATCTCGGGGGGACTGAAGCTTTCTTT.

The CDR3 sequence: CASSTQGSYEQYF. DNA of the CDR3: TGTGCCAGTAGTACACAGGGCAGCTACGAGCAGTACTTC. V usage is TRBV19 and J usage is TRBJ2-7; possibly TRBD1 for D (6 bases). Germline V gives CDR1 LNHDA, CDR2 SQIVND (reference sequence). V was clipped by 4 bases and J by 3 bases, with 10 bases between them. The CDR3 is made up of 13 amino acids.